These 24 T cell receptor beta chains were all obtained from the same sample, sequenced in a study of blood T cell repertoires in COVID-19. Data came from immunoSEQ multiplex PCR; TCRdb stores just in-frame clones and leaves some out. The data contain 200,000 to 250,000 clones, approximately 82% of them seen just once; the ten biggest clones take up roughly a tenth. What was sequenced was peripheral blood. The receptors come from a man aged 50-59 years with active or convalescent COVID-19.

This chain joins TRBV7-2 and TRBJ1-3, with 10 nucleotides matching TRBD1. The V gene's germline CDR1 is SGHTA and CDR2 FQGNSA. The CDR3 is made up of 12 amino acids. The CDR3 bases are TGTGCTGGGACAGGGGCTGGAAACACCATATATTTT. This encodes CAGTGAGNTIYF.

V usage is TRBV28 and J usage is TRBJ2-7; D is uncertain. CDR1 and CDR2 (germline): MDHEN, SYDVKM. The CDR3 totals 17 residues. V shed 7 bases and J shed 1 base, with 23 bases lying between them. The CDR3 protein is CASMLSAYFITSYEQYF. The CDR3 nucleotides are TGTGCCAGCATGCTCTCCGCATACTTTATCACTTCCTACGAGCAGTACTTC.

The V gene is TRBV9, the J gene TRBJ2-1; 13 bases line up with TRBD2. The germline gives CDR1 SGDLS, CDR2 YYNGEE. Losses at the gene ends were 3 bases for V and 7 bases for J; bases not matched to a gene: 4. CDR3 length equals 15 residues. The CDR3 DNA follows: TGTGCCAGCAGCGAGGGACTAGCGGGGTATAATGAGCAGTTCTTC. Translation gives CASSEGLAGYNEQFF.

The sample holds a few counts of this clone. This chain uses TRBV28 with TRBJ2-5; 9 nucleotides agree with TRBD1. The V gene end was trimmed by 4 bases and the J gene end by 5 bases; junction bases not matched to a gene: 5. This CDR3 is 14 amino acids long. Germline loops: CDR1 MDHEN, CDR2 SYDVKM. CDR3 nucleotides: TGTGCCAGCAGTTCTCCGACAGGGGGGGAGACCCAGTACTTC. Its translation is CASSSPTGGETQYF.

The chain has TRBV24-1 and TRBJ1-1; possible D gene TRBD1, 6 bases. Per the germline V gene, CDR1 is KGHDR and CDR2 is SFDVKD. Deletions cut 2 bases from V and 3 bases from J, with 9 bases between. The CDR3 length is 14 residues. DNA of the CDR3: TGTGCCACCAGTGATTCACAGGGAGACACTGAAGCTTTCTTT. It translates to CATSDSQGDTEAFF.

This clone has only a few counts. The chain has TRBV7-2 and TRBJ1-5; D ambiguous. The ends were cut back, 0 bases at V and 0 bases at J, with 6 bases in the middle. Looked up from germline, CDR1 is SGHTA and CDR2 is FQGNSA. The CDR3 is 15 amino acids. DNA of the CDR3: TGTGCCAGCAGCTTAGCGGTTAGTAGCAATCAGCCCCAGCATTTT. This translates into CASSLAVSSNQPQHF.

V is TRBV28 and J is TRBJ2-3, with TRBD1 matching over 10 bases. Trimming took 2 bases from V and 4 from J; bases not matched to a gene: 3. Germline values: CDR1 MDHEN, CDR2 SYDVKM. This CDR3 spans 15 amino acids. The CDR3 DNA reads TGTGCCAGCAGTTTAGTGACAGGGGGCCCAGATACGCAGTATTTT. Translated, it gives CASSLVTGGPDTQYF.

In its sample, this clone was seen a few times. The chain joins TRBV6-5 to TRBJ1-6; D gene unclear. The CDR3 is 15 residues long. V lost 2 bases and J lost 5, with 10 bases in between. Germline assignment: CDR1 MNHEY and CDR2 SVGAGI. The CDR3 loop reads CASSYVRPDNSPLHF. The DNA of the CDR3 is TGTGCCAGCAGTTACGTCAGGCCCGATAATTCACCCCTCCACTTT.

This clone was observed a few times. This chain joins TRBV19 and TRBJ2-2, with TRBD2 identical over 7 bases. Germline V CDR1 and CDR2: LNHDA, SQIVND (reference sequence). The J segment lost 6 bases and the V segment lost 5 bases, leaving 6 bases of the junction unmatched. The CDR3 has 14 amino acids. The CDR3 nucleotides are TGTGCCAGTAGTTGGGGACTACCTCCCGGGGAGCTGTTTTTT. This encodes CASSWGLPPGELFF.

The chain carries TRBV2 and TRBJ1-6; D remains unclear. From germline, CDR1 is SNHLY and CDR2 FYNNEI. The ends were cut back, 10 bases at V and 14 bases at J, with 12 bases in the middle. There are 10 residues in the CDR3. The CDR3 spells CATDSGTLHF. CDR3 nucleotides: TGTGCCACCGATTCCGGGACCCTCCACTTT.

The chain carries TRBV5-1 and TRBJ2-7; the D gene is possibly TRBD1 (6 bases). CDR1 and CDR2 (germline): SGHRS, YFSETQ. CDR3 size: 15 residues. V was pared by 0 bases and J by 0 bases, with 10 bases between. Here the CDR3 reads CASSLGQVFSYEQYF. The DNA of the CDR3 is TGCGCCAGCAGCTTGGGACAGGTTTTCTCCTACGAGCAGTACTTC. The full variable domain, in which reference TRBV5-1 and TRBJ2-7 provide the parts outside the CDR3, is KAGVTQTPRYLIKTRGQQVTLSCSPISGHRSVSWYQQTPGQGLQFLFEYFSETQRNKGNFPGRFSGRQFSNSRSEMNVSTLELGDSALYLCASSLGQVFSYEQYFGPGTRLTVT.

The CDR3 sequence: CASSAPYPGGGETQYF. Here the CDR3 DNA reads TGTGCCAGTAGTGCCCCCTATCCTGGGGGAGGAGAGACCCAGTACTTC. The chain couples TRBV19 to TRBJ2-5; D is possibly TRBD2 (6 bases). This CDR3 region has 16 residues. The V gene's germline CDR1 is LNHDA and CDR2 SQIVND (reference sequence). The germline V and J ends were trimmed by 5 bases and 4 bases, with 20 bases remaining between them.

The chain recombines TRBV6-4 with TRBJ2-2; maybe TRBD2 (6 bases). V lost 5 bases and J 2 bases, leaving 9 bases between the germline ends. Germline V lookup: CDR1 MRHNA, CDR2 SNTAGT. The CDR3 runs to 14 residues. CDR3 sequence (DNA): TGTGCCAGCAGTCGGGACTTAAACACCGGGGAGCTGTTTTTT. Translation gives CASSRDLNTGELFF.

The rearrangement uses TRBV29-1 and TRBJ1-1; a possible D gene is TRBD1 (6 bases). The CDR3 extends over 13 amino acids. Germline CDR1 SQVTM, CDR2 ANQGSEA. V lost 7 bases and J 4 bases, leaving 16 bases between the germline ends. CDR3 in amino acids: CSGLMGGATEAFF. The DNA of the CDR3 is TGCAGCGGGCTTATGGGGGGGGCCACTGAAGCTTTCTTT.

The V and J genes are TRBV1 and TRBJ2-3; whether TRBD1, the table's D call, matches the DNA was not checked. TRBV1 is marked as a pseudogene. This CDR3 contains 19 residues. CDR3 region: CTSSQHLKPGQGAKDTQYF. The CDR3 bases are TGCACCAGCAGCCAACATCTCAAACCGGGACAGGGGGCTAAAGATACGCAGTATTTT.

The CDR3 region has the DNA TGTGCCAGCAGCTTCCTCTCAGGGGGCGCGTGGGGCTACACCTTC. Its translation: CASSFLSGGAWGYTF. The chain joins TRBV7-8 to TRBJ1-2; 8 nucleotides align to TRBD1. This CDR3 region has 15 residues. Trimming took 3 bases from V and 8 from J; bases not matched to a gene: 11. Germline loops: CDR1 SGHVS, CDR2 FQNEAQ.

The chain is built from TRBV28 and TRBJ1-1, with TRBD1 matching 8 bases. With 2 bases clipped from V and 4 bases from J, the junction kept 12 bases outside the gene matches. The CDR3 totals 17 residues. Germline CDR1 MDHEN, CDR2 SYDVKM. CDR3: CASSLTQTGDVGTEAFF. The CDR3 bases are TGTGCCAGCAGTTTAACACAGACAGGGGATGTTGGCACTGAAGCTTTCTTT.

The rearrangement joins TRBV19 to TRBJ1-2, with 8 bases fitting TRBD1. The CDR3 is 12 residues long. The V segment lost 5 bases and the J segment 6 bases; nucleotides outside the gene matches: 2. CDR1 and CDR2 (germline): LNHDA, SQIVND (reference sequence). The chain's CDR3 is CASSWTGHGYTF. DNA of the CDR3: TGTGCCAGTAGTTGGACAGGGCATGGCTACACCTTC.

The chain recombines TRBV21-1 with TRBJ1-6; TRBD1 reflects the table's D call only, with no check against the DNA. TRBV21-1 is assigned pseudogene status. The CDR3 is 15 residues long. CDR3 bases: TGTGCCAGCAGAGGAGGGGACAGGGGAAATTCACCCCTCCACTTT. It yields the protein CASRGGDRGNSPLHF.

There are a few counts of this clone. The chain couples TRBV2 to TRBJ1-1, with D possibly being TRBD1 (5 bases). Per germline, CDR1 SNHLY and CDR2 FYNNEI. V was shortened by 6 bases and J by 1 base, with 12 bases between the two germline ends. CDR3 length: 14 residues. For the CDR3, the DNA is TGTGCCAGCAGGGGGGGGGTCAGGAACACTGAAGCTTTCTTT. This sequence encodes CASRGGVRNTEAFF.

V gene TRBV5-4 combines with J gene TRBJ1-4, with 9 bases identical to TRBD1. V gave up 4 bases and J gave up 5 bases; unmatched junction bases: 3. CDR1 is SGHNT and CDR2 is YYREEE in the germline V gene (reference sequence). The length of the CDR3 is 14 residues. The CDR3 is CASSPTGGNEKLFF. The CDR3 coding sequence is TGTGCCAGCAGCCCAACAGGGGGCAATGAAAAACTGTTTTTT.

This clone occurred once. The CDR3, as DNA: TGTGCCAGCAGTCCGCTCAGGGAATACTACGGAAACACCATATATTTT. It specifies CASSPLREYYGNTIYF. This chain links TRBV28 with TRBJ1-3; D possibly corresponds to TRBD1 (5 bases). This CDR3 region has 16 residues. Trimming cost V 5 bases and J 4 bases, with 18 bases left between them. CDR1 and CDR2 from the germline V gene are MDHEN and SYDVKM.

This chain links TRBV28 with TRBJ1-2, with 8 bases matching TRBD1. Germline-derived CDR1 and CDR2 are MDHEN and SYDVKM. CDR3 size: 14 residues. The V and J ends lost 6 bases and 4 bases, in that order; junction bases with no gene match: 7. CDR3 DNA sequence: TGTGCCAGCAGGAGGGGACAGGCCGTCTATGGCTACACCTTC. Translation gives CASRRGQAVYGYTF.

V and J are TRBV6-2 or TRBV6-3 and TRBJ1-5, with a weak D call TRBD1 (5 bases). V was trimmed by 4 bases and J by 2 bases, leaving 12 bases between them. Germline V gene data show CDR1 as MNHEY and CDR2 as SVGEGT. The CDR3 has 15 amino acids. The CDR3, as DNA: TGTGCCAGCAGTTCTCAGGGTATTCGCAATCAGCCCCAGCATTTT. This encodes CASSSQGIRNQPQHF.